One sample yielded the 13 T cell receptor beta chains listed below, sequenced in a study of siplizumab effects on memory and regulatory T cells. TCRdb's table, derived via immunoSEQ multiplex PCR, lists solely in-frame clones and lacks some. The sample consists of about 40,000 clones, around 89% of them appearing once. The sequenced sample consisted of naive CD4+ T cells sorted from blood. The receptors derive from a human donor in good health.

The CDR3 here is CASSQAGELFF. The CDR3 DNA is TGCGCCAGCAGCCAAGCCGGGGAGCTGTTTTTT. The rearrangement links TRBV4-1 to TRBJ2-2; D remains unclear. The CDR3 spans 11 residues. V was trimmed by 1 base and J by 6 bases, leaving 0 bases between them. Germline-derived CDR1 and CDR2 are MGHRA and YSYEKL.

The chain joins TRBV10-3 to TRBJ1-5; D remains ambiguous. CDR3 length: 16 amino acids. Germline V CDR1 and CDR2: ENHRY, SYGVKD. Trimming left V 4 bases short and J 0 bases short, with 13 bases between. DNA for the CDR3: TGTGCCATCAGTGCCTCTTTTCTCGGTAGCAATCAGCCCCAGCATTTT. Amino acid sequence: CAISASFLGSNQPQHF.

This clone was seen just once. The chain is built from TRBV6-5 and TRBJ1-2; no clear D. V was pared by 0 bases and J by 4 bases, with 12 bases between. The CDR3 length is 15 residues. The V gene's germline CDR1 is MNHEY and CDR2 SVGAGI. The CDR3 coding sequence is TGTGCCAGCAGTTACTCGTCTACGACAAGCTATGGCTACACCTTC. Its translation: CASSYSSTTSYGYTF.

There are a few counts of this clone. The chain links TRBV2 to TRBJ1-2; the D is unclear. CDR1 and CDR2 from the germline V gene are SNHLY and FYNNEI. V gave up 3 bases and J gave up 4 bases, with 6 bases separating them. CDR3 length: 12 amino acids. The DNA of the CDR3 is TGTGCCAGCAGTGAGGAGTCCTATGGCTACACCTTC. This encodes CASSEESYGYTF.

The chain couples TRBV7-9 to TRBJ2-3; no firm D call. The CDR3 is 13 amino acids. In germline, CDR1 is SEHNR, CDR2 FQNEAQ (reference sequence). V gave up 1 base and J gave up 5 bases, with 7 bases separating them. CDR3 protein: CASSLVRGDTQYF. CDR3 coding DNA: TGTGCCAGCAGCTTAGTCCGAGGAGATACGCAGTATTTT. The full variable domain, rest sourced from reference TRBV7-9 and TRBJ2-3, is DTGVSQNPRHKITKRGQNVTFRCDPISEHNRLYWYRQTLGQGPEFLTYFQNEAQLEKSRLLSDRFSAERPKGSFSTLEIQRTEQGDSAMYLCASSLVRGDTQYFGPGTRLTVL.

The table lists this clone with a few counts. The rearrangement joins TRBV5-1 to TRBJ1-2; TRBD1 matches at 10 bases. The CDR3 totals 14 residues. V shed 4 bases and J 8 bases; nucleotides not matched to a gene: 8. Germline V CDR1 and CDR2: SGHRS, YFSETQ. CDR3: CASSGGQGVDGYTF. In DNA form, the CDR3 reads TGCGCCAGCAGCGGAGGACAGGGGGTCGACGGCTACACCTTC.

This clone was recorded only once. The gene calls are TRBV7-3 and TRBJ2-3; D not certain. CDR1 and CDR2 from the germline V gene are SGHTA and FQGTGA. The CDR3 covers 12 residues. V lost 4 bases, J lost 3 bases, and 5 bases lay in between. The CDR3 nucleotides are TGTGCCAGCAGCTCGGAAACAGATACGCAGTATTTT. This translates into CASSSETDTQYF.

The chain links TRBV5-1 to TRBJ2-1, with 15 bases lining up with TRBD2. The CDR3 extends over 17 amino acids. After removal of 2 bases from V and 2 bases from J, the junction contained 2 bases not matched to a gene. Germline lookup yields CDR1 SGHRS and CDR2 YFSETQ. CDR3 nucleotide sequence: TGCGCCAGCAGCTTAGGACTAGCGGGGGGGCCCTACAATGAGCAGTTCTTC. Its protein product is CASSLGLAGGPYNEQFF. Filled out from reference TRBV5-1 and TRBJ2-1, the complete variable domain reads KAGVTQTPRYLIKTRGQQVTLSCSPISGHRSVSWYQQTPGQGLQFLFEYFSETQRNKGNFPGRFSGRQFSNSRSEMNVSTLELGDSALYLCASSLGLAGGPYNEQFFGPGTRLTVL.

This clone was recorded a few times. The V gene is TRBV2, the J gene TRBJ1-2; D not certain. The CDR3 length is 12 residues. Between the trimmed V and J ends, which lost 3 bases and 4 bases, there was a span of 6 bases. Germline V gene lookup returns CDR1 SNHLY and CDR2 FYNNEI. CDR3: CASSDPLYGYTF. The CDR3 nucleotides are TGTGCCAGCAGTGACCCACTCTATGGCTACACCTTC.

The chain is built from TRBV30 and TRBJ1-6; D might be TRBD1 (5 bases). The CDR3 is 13 amino acids. V was clipped by 4 bases and J by 10 bases, with 14 bases between them. The germline V gene has CDR1 GTSNPN and CDR2 SVGIG (reference sequence). This CDR3 is CAWNGQGGSPLHF. The CDR3 DNA sequence: TGTGCCTGGAACGGGCAGGGCGGATCACCCCTCCACTTT.

This chain uses TRBV6-5 with TRBJ2-7; TRBD1 matches at 8 bases. The CDR3 is made up of 14 amino acids. V lost 0 bases to trimming and J lost 4 bases; unmatched junction nucleotides: 2. Germline V lookup: CDR1 MNHEY, CDR2 SVGAGI. CDR3 nucleotides: TGTGCCAGCAGTTACTCAGACAGGGGATACGAGCAGTACTTC. Amino acids: CASSYSDRGYEQYF.

The chain carries TRBV10-3 and TRBJ1-2, with D uncertain. The CDR3 extends over 12 amino acids. Trimming pared 0 bases from V and 12 bases from J, leaving 11 bases between. The germline CDR1 and CDR2 sequences are ENHRY and SYGVKD. CDR3 DNA: TGTGCCATCAGTGAGTCTTCGTCGGGCCACACCTTC. Amino acids: CAISESSSGHTF.

The chain has TRBV11-2 and TRBJ1-2, with 8 bases that match TRBD1. This CDR3 contains 15 residues. Looked up from germline, CDR1 is SGHAT and CDR2 is FQNNGV. The ends lost 3 bases at V and 4 bases at J; junction bases unmatched: 7. CDR3 residues: CASSFERQGTYGYTF. The CDR3 region has the DNA TGTGCCAGCAGCTTTGAAAGACAGGGGACCTATGGCTACACCTTC.